The entry below gives a single TCR beta chain sequence along with its context. Its target is unknown. Treatment specified: approximately 11-day PBMC culture with coronavirus spike peptide pools or control peptides (ViraFEST assay). ViraFEST grew antigen-specific T cells using peptide pools, then sequenced TCRs. An Oncomine TCR Beta short-read assay was used to sequence the DNA from cultured CD4+ T cells. TCRdb independently ran MiXCR on the PCR reads; one entry per CDR3 protein. Here the sample spans around 18,000 distinct CDR3 sequences, approximately 40% being singletons. The germline V and J ends were trimmed by 3 bases and 1 base, with 7 bases remaining between them. CDR1 LNHDA and CDR2 SQIVND come from the germline V gene (reference sequence). The CDR3 spans 14 residues. These data belong to a study of vaccination and CD4 T cells after COVID-19. Study summary: Stimuli were overlapping spike peptide pools of SARS-CoV-2 and three common cold coronaviruses (HCoV-NL63, HCoV-OC43, HCoV-229E).

Sequences were derived from CD4+ T cells from blood, cultured in vitro, sampled before SARS-CoV-2 vaccination. The clonotype was recovered from a human donor who received a COVID-19 vaccine. This chain uses TRBV19 with TRBJ1-3; no definite D call. The CDR3 DNA follows: TGTGCCAGTAGTATCGCGGGGTCTGGAAACACCATATATTTT. Translating it yields CASSIAGSGNTIYF.